Reported below is one T cell receptor beta chain. The antigen is not known. Repertoires were generated with immunoSEQ multiplex PCR, while TCRdb's copy carries only in-frame clones and drops some. The data hold around 37,000 clones, with 85% observed a single time. Germline lookup yields CDR1 SGHDT and CDR2 YYEEEE. This CDR3 spans 16 amino acids. Trimming left V 4 bases short and J 0 bases short, with 14 bases between. The data stem from a study of T cell clonotyping in hematopoietic cell transplantation. Study results and limitations: Higher Inverse Simpson Index values in graft donor and pretransplant recipient predicted broader posttransplant TCR diversity. After transplant, recipient diversity fell while pathologically expanded clonotypes grew through day 180.

Time point described: recipient sample about 28 days before transplant, after cytoreduction. Samples: about 28 days before transplant, then days 30, 100 and 180 after. This chain links TRBV5-6 with TRBJ1-3; D perhaps matches TRBD1 (5 bases). The material sequenced was peripheral blood mononuclear cells, taken before stem cell transplant. This sequence was found in a man in his sixties with acute myeloid leukemia. Some clones in this sample may be carry-over from other donors' samples. The CDR3 bases are TGTGCCAGCAGCCTGGGACCGGCGGCCTCTGGAAACACCATATATTTT. Translation gives CASSLGPAASGNTIYF. The complete variable domain, with remaining parts taken from reference TRBV5-6 and TRBJ1-3, reads DAGVTQSPTHLIKTRGQQVTLRCSPKSGHDTVSWYQQALGQGPQFIFQYYEEEERQRGNFPDRFSGHQFPNYSSELNVNALLLGDSALYLCASSLGPAASGNTIYFGEGSWLTVV.